These 20 T cell receptor beta chains came from one sample sequenced in a study of CD8 T cells in Susac syndrome. Reverse transcription of about 0.45 to 1 ug RNA used random hexamers. MiXCR was run by TCRdb on the immunoSEQ multiplex PCR reads, yielding one entry per CDR3 protein. The sample consists of about 120,000 distinct CDR3 sequences, just under 95% of them appearing once. What was sequenced was CD8+ T cells from PBMCs. These receptors all stem from a human donor in good health.

The chain carries TRBV29-1 and TRBJ2-6; D tentatively fits TRBD1 or TRBD2 (5 bases each). Per the germline V gene, CDR1 is SQVTM and CDR2 is ANQGSEA. The CDR3 covers 14 residues. V was clipped by 3 bases and J by 0 bases, with 6 bases between them. The CDR3 bases are TGCAGCGTTGATGGGGGCTCTGGGGCCAACGTCCTGACTTTC. Protein: CSVDGGSGANVLTF.

This sequence joins TRBV7-2 and TRBJ2-3, with 9 bases aligning to TRBD2. CDR1 and CDR2 from the germline V gene are SGHTA and FQGNSA. With 4 bases clipped from V and 10 bases from J, the junction kept 6 bases outside the gene matches. CDR3 length equals 13 residues. The CDR3 DNA follows: TGTGCCAGCAGCTACCCCGGACTAGCGTCGCAGTATTTT. Protein: CASSYPGLASQYF.

The chain carries TRBV5-1 and TRBJ2-5, with D perhaps being TRBD1 or TRBD2 (5 bases each). CDR1 and CDR2 from the germline V gene are SGHRS and YFSETQ. V was pared by 5 bases and J by 5 bases, with 22 bases between. There are 16 residues in the CDR3. In nucleotides, the CDR3 is TGCGCCAGCAGTTTCACTTCGGGACGCCCGACGGAGACCCAGTACTTC. This codes for CASSFTSGRPTETQYF. The whole variable domain, filled in from reference TRBV5-1 and TRBJ2-5, reads KAGVTQTPRYLIKTRGQQVTLSCSPISGHRSVSWYQQTPGQGLQFLFEYFSETQRNKGNFPGRFSGRQFSNSRSEMNVSTLELGDSALYLCASSFTSGRPTETQYFGPGTRLLVL.

The gene calls are TRBV5-1 and TRBJ1-1, with D uncertain. CDR1 is SGHRS and CDR2 is YFSETQ in the germline V gene. V lost 0 bases and J 4 bases, leaving 10 bases between the germline ends. This CDR3 comprises 14 residues. CDR3 residues: CASSLEGYGTEAFF. CDR3 DNA: TGCGCCAGCAGCTTGGAAGGGTATGGCACTGAAGCTTTCTTT. The complete variable domain, with remaining parts taken from reference TRBV5-1 and TRBJ1-1, reads KAGVTQTPRYLIKTRGQQVTLSCSPISGHRSVSWYQQTPGQGLQFLFEYFSETQRNKGNFPGRFSGRQFSNSRSEMNVSTLELGDSALYLCASSLEGYGTEAFFGQGTRLTVV.

This clonotype was detected only once. The chain recombines TRBV7-2 with TRBJ1-2; 9 bases line up with TRBD1. V dropped 5 bases and J dropped 2; count of bases not matched to a gene: 6. From germline, CDR1 is SGHTA and CDR2 FQGNSA. There are 15 residues in the CDR3. The CDR3 nucleotides are TGTGCCAGCAGCCGAGACGGACAGGGGAACTATGGCTACACCTTC. Amino acids: CASSRDGQGNYGYTF.

The rearrangement uses TRBV20-1 and TRBJ2-7; 8 positions agree with TRBD2. CDR3 length: 14 residues. Germline V lookup: CDR1 DFQATT, CDR2 SNEGSKA (reference sequence). The ends lost 6 bases at V and 3 bases at J; junction bases unmatched: 10. The CDR3 DNA is TGCAGTGCCGAGGACCGGGAGGGCCGCTACGAGCAGTACTTC. It codes for CSAEDREGRYEQYF.

The CDR3 region has the DNA TGTGCCAGCAGCTTCATCATGTCAGGGGGCATGGACGAGCAGTACTTC. This encodes CASSFIMSGGMDEQYF. The genes are TRBV7-2 and TRBJ2-7; 8 bases fit TRBD1. Germline CDR1 SGHTA, CDR2 FQGNSA. This CDR3 contains 16 residues. The V gene end was trimmed by 3 bases and the J gene end by 5 bases; junction bases not matched to a gene: 12. Full variable domain (rest looked up from reference TRBV7-2 and TRBJ2-7): GAGVSQSPSNKVTEKGKDVELRCDPISGHTALYWYRQSLGQGLEFLIYFQGNSAPDKSGLPSDRFSAERTGGSVSTLTIQRTQQEDSAVYLCASSFIMSGGMDEQYFGPGTRLTVT.

The chain combines TRBV3-1 with TRBJ2-7, with 10 nucleotides matching TRBD1. From germline, CDR1 is LGHDT and CDR2 YNNKEL (reference sequence). The CDR3 length is 16 residues. V lost 1 base, J lost 1 base, and 4 bases stayed unmatched. For the CDR3, the DNA is TGTGCCAGCAGCCAAGCTCCGGGACAGGGGTCCTACGAGCAGTACTTC. Amino acid sequence: CASSQAPGQGSYEQYF.

V gene TRBV20-1 combines with J gene TRBJ2-1; D not certain. Trimming removed 5 bases at V and 2 bases at J, with 16 bases between. The CDR3 runs to 15 residues. CDR1 DFQATT and CDR2 SNEGSKA come from the germline V gene (reference sequence). CDR3 nucleotides: TGCAGTGCTGGATCCCTACGGGCGACCTACAATGAGCAGTTCTTC. It yields the protein CSAGSLRATYNEQFF.

The V and J genes are TRBV7-2 and TRBJ1-5; D is ambiguous. The germline V gene has CDR1 SGHTA and CDR2 FQGNSA. Trimming took 4 bases from V and 1 from J, leaving 5 bases between them. The CDR3 is made up of 13 amino acids. CDR3 bases: TGTGCCAGCAGCTCCTGGAGCAATCAGCCCCAGCATTTT. This sequence encodes CASSSWSNQPQHF.

V is TRBV20-1 and J is TRBJ2-7; D gene uncertain. Trimming shortened V by 0 bases and J by 2 bases, and 11 bases separated the two germline ends. Per the germline V gene, CDR1 is DFQATT and CDR2 is SNEGSKA (reference sequence). The CDR3 contains 14 residues. The CDR3 DNA reads TGCAGTGCTAGAGATTACCGCACTACCTACGAGCAGTACTTC. Translated: CSARDYRTTYEQYF.

Points on this clonotype: The conserved phenylalanine or tryptophan normally closing the CDR3 is absent here, so this likely arose from a read error. The rearrangement joins TRBV7-2 to TRBJ1-6; the D gene is possibly TRBD1 (5 bases). Germline V gene sequence: CDR1 SGHTA, CDR2 FQGNSA. The V gene lost 4 bases and the J gene lost 11 bases, with 15 bases spanning the gap. The CDR3 has 14 amino acids. CDR3 protein: CASSSPGAGAPLHL. As DNA, the CDR3 is TGTGCCAGCAGCTCCCCTGGGGCCGGGGCACCCCTCCACCTT.

The chain uses TRBV24-1 and TRBJ2-5; TRBD1 aligns across 10 bases. Germline CDR1 reads KGHDR; CDR2 reads SFDVKD. The CDR3 covers 16 residues. The J segment lost 4 bases and the V segment lost 2 bases, leaving 6 bases of the junction unmatched. The CDR3 reads CATSDSGTGVGETQYF. The CDR3 DNA reads as TGTGCCACCAGTGATTCCGGGACAGGGGTTGGAGAGACCCAGTACTTC.

J is TRBJ1-1 and V is TRBV4-1; unclear D gene. Germline-derived CDR1 and CDR2 are MGHRA and YSYEKL. The CDR3 is 14 amino acids. With 2 bases removed from V and 1 base from J, the gap between germline ends came to 8 bases. CDR3 sequence reads: CASSQLGENTEAFF. CDR3 DNA sequence: TGCGCCAGCAGCCAACTCGGTGAGAACACTGAAGCTTTCTTT.

The rearrangement joins TRBV15 to TRBJ1-2; perhaps TRBD1 as D (5 bases). The length of the CDR3 is 14 residues. V lost 0 bases and J 7 bases, leaving 12 bases between the germline ends. The germline gives CDR1 LNHNV, CDR2 YYDKDF (reference sequence). CDR3 nucleotides: TGTGCCACCAGCAGAGATTTTGGGGGAAGTGGCTACACCTTC. As protein: CATSRDFGGSGYTF.

The rearrangement joins TRBV4-3 to TRBJ2-7, with TRBD2 matching over 12 bases. The CDR3 has 15 residues. V lost 1 base, J lost 3 bases, and 1 base stayed unmatched. The V gene's germline CDR1 is LGHNA and CDR2 YSLEER. The CDR3 nucleotides are TGCGCCAGCAGCCAAGCACTAGCGGGAGGCTACGAGCAGTACTTC. Protein sequence: CASSQALAGGYEQYF.

J is TRBJ2-5 and V is TRBV29-1; maybe TRBD2 (6 bases). The CDR3 has 13 amino acids. V was clipped by 6 bases and J by 2 bases, with 13 bases between them. CDR1 SQVTM and CDR2 ANQGSEA come from the germline V gene. CDR3 region: CSVAPGLQETQYF. The CDR3 DNA reads TGCAGCGTCGCCCCGGGACTTCAAGAGACCCAGTACTTC.

This chain links TRBV11-3 with TRBJ2-2; 7 positions agree with TRBD2. The CDR3 is made up of 17 amino acids. The germline gives CDR1 SGHNT, CDR2 YENEEA. With V trimmed by 3 bases and J by 6 bases, 13 bases remained unmatched. The CDR3 bases are TGTGCCAGCAGCTTCATGACGGGAGGAAGTTTACCCGGGGAGCTGTTTTTT. This gives the protein CASSFMTGGSLPGELFF.

The rearrangement uses TRBV7-3 and TRBJ2-3; D is perhaps TRBD1 or TRBD2 (5 bases each). Germline CDR1 is SGHTA and CDR2 is FQGTGA. The V gene lost 5 bases and the J gene lost 7 bases, with 13 bases spanning the gap. The CDR3 is made up of 13 amino acids. The CDR3 region is CASSPGPDHTQYF. CDR3 DNA sequence: TGTGCCAGCAGCCCGGGGCCCGATCATACGCAGTATTTT.

The V and J genes are TRBV24-1 and TRBJ2-1; 10 bases align to TRBD2. Germline V CDR1 and CDR2: KGHDR, SFDVKD. This CDR3 is built from 17 residues. V dropped 3 bases and J dropped 4; count of bases not matched to a gene: 8. CDR3 bases: TGTGCCACCAGTGATCGCGGCGCTAGCGGGAGTTACAATGAGCAGTTCTTC. It is translated as CATSDRGASGSYNEQFF.